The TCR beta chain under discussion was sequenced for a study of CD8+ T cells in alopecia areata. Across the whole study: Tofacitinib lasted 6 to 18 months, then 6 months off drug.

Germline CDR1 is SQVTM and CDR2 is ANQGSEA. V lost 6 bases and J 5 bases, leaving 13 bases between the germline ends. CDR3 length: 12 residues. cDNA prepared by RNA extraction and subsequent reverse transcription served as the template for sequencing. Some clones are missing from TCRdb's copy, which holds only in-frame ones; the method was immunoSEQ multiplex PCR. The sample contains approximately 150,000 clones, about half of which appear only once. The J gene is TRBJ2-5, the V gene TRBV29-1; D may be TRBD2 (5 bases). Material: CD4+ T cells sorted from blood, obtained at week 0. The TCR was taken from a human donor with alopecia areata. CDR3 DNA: TGCAGCGTGAACGAGGGTGGTGAGACCCAGTACTTC. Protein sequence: CSVNEGGETQYF. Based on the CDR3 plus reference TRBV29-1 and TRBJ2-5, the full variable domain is SAVISQKPSRDICQRGTSLTIQCQVDSQVTMMFWYRQQPGQSLTLIATANQGSEATYESGFVIDKFPISRPNLTFSTLTVSNMSPEDSSIYLCSVNEGGETQYFGPGTRLLVL.